This TCR beta chain was identified in a study of blood T cell repertoires in COVID-19. TCRdb's table, derived via immunoSEQ multiplex PCR, lists solely in-frame clones and lacks some. The repertoire holds about 35,000 clones, with 82% as singletons. The CDR3 consists of 10 residues. Germline V gene sequence: CDR1 LNHDA, CDR2 SQIVND (reference sequence). After removal of 11 bases from V and 6 bases from J, the junction contained 2 bases not matched to a gene. This clone came up once. The sample was peripheral blood. This chain connects TRBV19 to TRBJ2-3; 7 bases are a match to TRBD2. The sequence derives from a man older than 75 with active or convalescent COVID-19. This chain's CDR3 is CAAGRDTQYF. For the CDR3, the DNA is TGTGCCGCCGGGAGGGATACGCAGTATTTT.